A single sample gave rise to the 21 T cell receptor beta chains below, sequenced in a study of technical replicates of blood from a handful of donors. Some clones are missing from TCRdb's copy, which holds only in-frame ones; the method was immunoSEQ multiplex PCR. The table has tens of thousands of clones, about 94% seen once; the top ten hold 0.2% to 0.3%. The sample comprised T cells isolated from PBMCs. Receptors originate from a human donor in good health.

The rearrangement joins TRBV30 to TRBJ2-5; D perhaps matches TRBD2 (5 bases). Germline V lookup: CDR1 GTSNPN, CDR2 SVGIG (reference sequence). V gave up 0 bases and J gave up 7 bases, with 12 bases separating them. CDR3 length: 13 residues. The CDR3 is CAWSVRESRTQYF. CDR3 bases: TGTGCCTGGAGTGTAAGGGAGAGTAGGACCCAGTACTTC. Together with reference TRBV30 and TRBJ2-5, the CDR3 gives the full variable domain: SQTIHQWPATLVQPVGSPLSLECTVEGTSNPNLYWYRQAAGRGLQLLFYSVGIGQISSEVPQNLSASRPQDRQFILSSKKLLLSDSGFYLCAWSVRESRTQYFGPGTRLLVL.

The genes are TRBV2 and TRBJ2-1; 12 bases fit TRBD1. The CDR3 contains 22 residues. Trimming at V came to 6 bases and at J to 2 bases, leaving 23 bases not matched to a gene. Germline V gene lookup returns CDR1 SNHLY and CDR2 FYNNEI. The CDR3 is CASSEPTPGQGASYFTYNEQFF. CDR3 in DNA: TGTGCCAGCAGCGAGCCCACACCGGGACAGGGGGCCTCATACTTCACCTACAATGAGCAGTTCTTC.

The chain combines TRBV5-4 with TRBJ2-7, with D maybe TRBD2 (6 bases). Trimming removed 4 bases from V and 3 bases from J, with 14 bases in between. The CDR3 covers 14 residues. CDR1 and CDR2 (germline): SGHNT, YYREEE (reference sequence). The CDR3 reads CASSVPGLSYEQYF. For the CDR3, the DNA is TGTGCCAGCAGCGTCCCGGGACTTAGCTACGAGCAGTACTTC. The full variable domain, rest sourced from reference TRBV5-4 and TRBJ2-7, is ETGVTQSPTHLIKTRGQQVTLRCSSQSGHNTVSWYQQALGQGPQFIFQYYREEENGRGNFPPRFSGLQFPNYSSELNVNALELDDSALYLCASSVPGLSYEQYFGPGTRLTVT.

This chain joins TRBV13 and TRBJ2-7; 7 nucleotides align to TRBD1. Germline V CDR1 and CDR2: PRHDT, FYEKMQ (reference sequence). The trim removed 2 bases at V and 6 bases at J, leaving 13 bases unmatched. This CDR3 region has 16 residues. The CDR3 sequence is CASSLTGTATVFEQYF. CDR3 in DNA: TGTGCCAGCAGCTTAACCGGGACAGCCACCGTGTTCGAGCAGTACTTC.

This chain joins TRBV5-1 and TRBJ2-5; 8 bases match TRBD1. J lost 2 bases, V lost 4 bases, and 10 bases had no gene match. This CDR3 comprises 16 residues. The germline CDR1 and CDR2 sequences are SGHRS and YFSETQ. CDR3 residues: CASSRNRQGRQETQYF. The CDR3 coding sequence is TGCGCCAGCAGCCGCAATAGACAGGGGCGTCAAGAGACCCAGTACTTC.

This chain connects TRBV7-9 to TRBJ1-5; D remains unclear. The V gene's germline CDR1 is SEHNR and CDR2 FQNEAQ (reference sequence). The CDR3 has 12 amino acids. V lost 5 bases and J 3 bases, leaving 5 bases between the germline ends. Here the CDR3 DNA reads TGTGCCAGCAGCCCTTTCAATCAGCCCCAGCATTTT. The encoded protein is CASSPFNQPQHF.

The rearrangement uses TRBV4-1 and TRBJ2-1; 7 bases are a match to TRBD2. The CDR3 loop spans 13 amino acids. Germline CDR1 MGHRA, CDR2 YSYEKL. V trimming: 1 base; J trimming: 7 bases; junction bases outside the gene matches: 1. The CDR3 DNA is TGCGCCAGCAGCCAAGGGGGAGGGAATGAGCAGTTCTTC. Residues: CASSQGGGNEQFF.

The chain couples TRBV7-9 to TRBJ2-7, with 9 bases aligning to TRBD2. The germline V gene has CDR1 SEHNR and CDR2 FQNEAQ (reference sequence). V trimming: 8 bases; J trimming: 1 base; junction bases outside the gene matches: 15. This CDR3 contains 17 residues. CDR3 sequence: CASEKPNSGSRSYEQYF. The CDR3, as DNA: TGTGCCAGCGAGAAACCGAATAGCGGGAGTAGGTCCTACGAGCAGTACTTC.

CDR3 protein: CASSREQGDNEQFF. Written as DNA, the CDR3 is TGTGCCAGCAGCCGTGAACAGGGGGACAATGAGCAGTTCTTC. The J gene is TRBJ2-1, the V gene TRBV2, with 8 nucleotides matching TRBD1. V lost 6 bases and J lost 5; bases outside the gene matches: 6. The germline CDR1 and CDR2 sequences are SNHLY and FYNNEI. The length of the CDR3 is 14 residues.

The chain couples TRBV5-4 to TRBJ1-1; 7 positions match TRBD1. CDR3 length equals 14 residues. With V trimmed by 4 bases and J by 1 base, 4 bases remained unmatched. Germline-derived CDR1 and CDR2 are SGHNT and YYREEE (reference sequence). CDR3 sequence (DNA): TGTGCCAGCAGCATGGGACAGAAGAACACTGAAGCTTTCTTT. As protein: CASSMGQKNTEAFF.

V gene TRBV13 combines with J gene TRBJ1-4; possibly TRBD1 for D (5 bases). The CDR3 loop spans 15 amino acids. The germline gives CDR1 PRHDT, CDR2 FYEKMQ (reference sequence). V was pared by 4 bases and J by 0 bases, with 9 bases between. The CDR3: CASSSREATNEKLFF. CDR3 nucleotide sequence: TGTGCCAGCAGCTCCAGGGAGGCAACTAATGAAAAACTGTTTTTT.

This chain connects TRBV7-6 to TRBJ2-2; D gene uncertain. The germline CDR1 and CDR2 sequences are SGHVS and FNYEAQ. Trimming took 0 bases from V and 4 from J, leaving 6 bases between them. The CDR3 is 14 residues long. CDR3 in DNA: TGTGCCAGCAGCTTAGCGCCCAGCACCGGGGAGCTGTTTTTT. Amino acids: CASSLAPSTGELFF.

For the CDR3, the DNA is TGTGCCAGCAGCCCCGGAGGACAGGGCGACTATGGCTACACCTTC. Translating gives CASSPGGQGDYGYTF. The chain links TRBV6-5 to TRBJ1-2; 8 bases are a match to TRBD1. The CDR3 sequence is 15 residues long. The germline V gene has CDR1 MNHEY and CDR2 SVGAGI. Trimming took 6 bases from V and 3 from J; bases not matched to a gene: 9.

The chain employs TRBV25-1 and TRBJ2-5; D gene unclear. In germline, CDR1 is MGHDK, CDR2 SYGVNS. This CDR3 has 15 residues. The V gene lost 0 bases and the J gene lost 2 bases, with 10 bases spanning the gap. DNA for the CDR3: TGTGCCAGCAGTGAATATCGCCCAGATCAAGAGACCCAGTACTTC. This sequence encodes CASSEYRPDQETQYF.

The chain uses TRBV11-1 and TRBJ2-7; D is perhaps TRBD2 (6 bases). V was cut by 5 bases and J by 5 bases, with 10 bases left in between. In germline, CDR1 is SGHAT, CDR2 FQDESV (reference sequence). The CDR3 spans 12 residues. CDR3 sequence: CASSPTGDEQYF. For the CDR3, the DNA is TGTGCCAGCAGCCCCACGGGGGACGAGCAGTACTTC.

The sample holds a few counts of this clone. The rearrangement joins TRBV4-1 to TRBJ1-1, with D tentatively TRBD1 (5 bases). In germline, CDR1 is MGHRA, CDR2 YSYEKL. V was clipped by 0 bases and J by 1 base, with 9 bases between them. The CDR3 length is 15 residues. In DNA, the CDR3 is TGCGCCAGCAGCCAAGACCCCCAGGGGAACACTGAAGCTTTCTTT. Translation gives CASSQDPQGNTEAFF.

The genes are TRBV29-1 and TRBJ2-7; TRBD1 matches at 8 bases. The CDR3 has 14 amino acids. V shed 6 bases and J 4 bases; nucleotides not matched to a gene: 11. The germline V gene has CDR1 SQVTM and CDR2 ANQGSEA. The CDR3 DNA reads TGCAGCGTAACCGCCAGGGGGCGTCGGTACGAGCAGTACTTC. Protein: CSVTARGRRYEQYF.

CDR3 DNA: TGTGCCAGCAGCTTAGTGGGGCTAGCGGGAGTAGGCGAGCAGTACTTC. Amino acid sequence: CASSLVGLAGVGEQYF. The V call is TRBV7-6, the J call TRBJ2-7, with 10 bases that match TRBD2. This CDR3 contains 16 residues. CDR1 and CDR2 from the germline V gene are SGHVS and FNYEAQ. Trimming cost V 1 base and J 6 bases; bases outside gene matches: 9.

The chain uses TRBV5-1 and TRBJ2-1, with 9 bases lining up with TRBD1. Trimming cost V 0 bases and J 2 bases; bases outside gene matches: 3. Germline CDR1 is SGHRS and CDR2 is YFSETQ. This CDR3 has 16 residues. CDR3 nucleotide sequence: TGCGCCAGCAGCTTGGGGGGACAGGGACCCTACAATGAGCAGTTCTTC. Its protein product is CASSLGGQGPYNEQFF.

The chain recombines TRBV19 with TRBJ1-5; the match to TRBD1 covers 8 bases. The CDR3 extends over 14 amino acids. J lost 1 base, V lost 9 bases, and 5 bases had no gene match. Germline CDR1 is LNHDA and CDR2 is SQIVND (reference sequence). CDR3 loop: CASRQGLSNQPQHF. The CDR3 coding sequence is TGTGCCAGCAGACAGGGGCTAAGCAATCAGCCCCAGCATTTT.

The chain couples TRBV7-6 to TRBJ2-6; D ambiguous. This CDR3 comprises 15 residues. The germline V gene has CDR1 SGHVS and CDR2 FNYEAQ. Trimming left V 2 bases short and J 0 bases short, with 5 bases between. The CDR3 DNA reads as TGTGCCAGCAGCTTACGGTCCTCTGGGGCCAACGTCCTGACTTTC. It encodes CASSLRSSGANVLTF.